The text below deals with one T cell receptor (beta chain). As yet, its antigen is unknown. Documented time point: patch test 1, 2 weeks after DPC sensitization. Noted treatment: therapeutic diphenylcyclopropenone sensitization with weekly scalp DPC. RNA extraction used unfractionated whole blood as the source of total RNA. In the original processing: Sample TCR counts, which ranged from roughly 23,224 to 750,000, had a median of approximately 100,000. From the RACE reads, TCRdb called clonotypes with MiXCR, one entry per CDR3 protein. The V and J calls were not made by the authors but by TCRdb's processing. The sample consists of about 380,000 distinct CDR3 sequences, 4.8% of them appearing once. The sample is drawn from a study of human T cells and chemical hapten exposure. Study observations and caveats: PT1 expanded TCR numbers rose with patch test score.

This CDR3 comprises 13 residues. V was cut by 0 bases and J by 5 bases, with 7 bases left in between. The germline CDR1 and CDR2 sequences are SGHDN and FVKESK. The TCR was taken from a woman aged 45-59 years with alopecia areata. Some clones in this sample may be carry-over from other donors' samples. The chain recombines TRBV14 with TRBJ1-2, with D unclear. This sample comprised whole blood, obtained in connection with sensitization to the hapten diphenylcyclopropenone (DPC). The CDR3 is CASSQEPPYGYTF. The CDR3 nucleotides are TGTGCCAGCAGCCAAGAGCCCCCTTATGGCTACACCTTC.